The 9 T cell receptor beta chains below all came from one sample that was sequenced in a study of early T cells in non-severe SARS-CoV-2 infection. MiXCR, run by TCRdb on the 5' RACE reads, gives a single entry per CDR3 protein. The sample includes 70,000 to 90,000 distinct CDR3 sequences, around 16% of them seen just once. Sequences were obtained from whole blood. The receptors derive from an adult who was a healthcare worker with PCR-confirmed SARS-CoV-2 infection or an uninfected control (not recorded which).

The chain combines TRBV14 with TRBJ2-4; no clear D gene. V lost 3 bases and J lost 3, with 9 bases in between. The CDR3 runs to 14 residues. Germline CDR1 reads SGHDN; CDR2 reads FVKESK. CDR3 nucleotide sequence: TGTGCCAGCAGCCACTGGGATCGCAAAAACATTCAGTACTTC. It encodes CASSHWDRKNIQYF. Complete variable domain (other parts from reference TRBV14 and TRBJ2-4): EAGVTQFPSHSVIEKGQTVTLRCDPISGHDNLYWYRRVMGKEIKFLLHFVKESKQDESGMPNNRFLAERTGGTYSTLKVQPAELEDSGVYFCASSHWDRKNIQYFGAGTRLSVL.

A note on this clonotype: Compared with germline, one end of the junction differs, possibly owing to a read error. In DNA, the CDR3 is TGTACCAGCTTGTCTGCATTTCCAGGGGGAGACACCGGGGAGCTGTTTTTT. It yields the protein CTSLSAFPGGDTGELFF. This chain connects TRBV6-5 to TRBJ2-2, with TRBD1 matching over 7 bases. The CDR3 spans 17 residues. Germline lookup yields CDR1 MNHEY and CDR2 SVGAGI.

This clonotype was seen many times. The rearrangement joins TRBV19 to TRBJ2-7; a weak D match, TRBD1 (5 bases). From germline, CDR1 is LNHDA and CDR2 SQIVND (reference sequence). V lost 5 bases and J lost 2, with 10 bases in between. The length of the CDR3 is 13 residues. CDR3 region: CASSFQGTYEQYF. The CDR3 DNA is TGTGCCAGTAGTTTCCAGGGAACCTACGAGCAGTACTTC.

V gene TRBV3-1 combines with J gene TRBJ2-1, with a weak D call TRBD2 (6 bases). The CDR3 is 14 amino acids. Looked up from germline, CDR1 is LGHDT and CDR2 is YNNKEL (reference sequence). Trimming cost V 8 bases and J 5 bases, with 16 bases left between them. This chain's CDR3 is CASQQVERDNEQFF. As DNA, the CDR3 is TGTGCCAGCCAACAGGTAGAGCGGGACAATGAGCAGTTCTTC.

The V call is TRBV25-1, the J call TRBJ2-7, with D perhaps matching TRBD1 (7 bases). The CDR3 runs to 13 residues. Trimming left V 8 bases short and J 2 bases short, with 13 bases between. In germline, CDR1 is MGHDK, CDR2 SYGVNS. DNA of the CDR3: TGTGCCAGCGGGGGGCAGGGGGCCTACGAGCAGTACTTC. Translating it yields CASGGQGAYEQYF.

The chain links TRBV12-3 or TRBV12-4 to TRBJ2-5; D is undetermined. Trimming took off 11 bases at V and 2 bases at J, with 12 bases between the two ends. CDR3 length: 12 amino acids. The CDR3 protein is CAHPGSQETQYF. CDR3 nucleotide sequence: TGTGCCCACCCCGGGTCTCAAGAGACCCAGTACTTC.

The chain is built from TRBV20-1 and TRBJ1-1, with D hard to call. Trimming took 1 base from V and 0 from J, leaving 9 bases between them. Germline lookup yields CDR1 DFQATT and CDR2 SNEGSKA (reference sequence). This CDR3 has 14 amino acids. CDR3 residues: CSARAEQLNTEAFF. For the CDR3, the DNA is TGCAGTGCTAGAGCGGAGCAGTTGAACACTGAAGCTTTCTTT.

In its sample, this clonotype was seen many times. The genes are TRBV6-5 and TRBJ2-7; a weak D match, TRBD1 (6 bases). With 6 bases removed from V and 5 bases from J, the gap between germline ends came to 14 bases. Germline V gives CDR1 MNHEY, CDR2 SVGAGI. CDR3 length: 13 residues. In nucleotides, the CDR3 is TGTGCCAGCAGCCCCGCAGGGGACGACGAGCAGTACTTC. It yields the protein CASSPAGDDEQYF.

This clonotype has only a few counts. This sequence joins TRBV19 and TRBJ2-5; TRBD2 agrees at 7 bases. The CDR3 loop spans 13 amino acids. Trimming removed 11 bases from V and 4 bases from J; junction bases left unmatched: 10. CDR1 and CDR2 from the germline V gene are LNHDA and SQIVND (reference sequence). This chain's CDR3 is CAASRTRGETQYF. CDR3 coding DNA: TGTGCCGCGAGCAGGACTAGGGGAGAGACCCAGTACTTC.